Listed below are T cell receptor beta chains from one sample, sequenced in a study of blood T cells in healthy people across ages. TCRdb re-called the 5' RACE reads with MiXCR, one entry per CDR3 protein. Among 600,000 to 850,000 distinct CDR3 sequences listed, roughly 47% were seen once. Input material: blood. The receptors come from a woman aged 60-70 years in good health. The CDR3 runs from the conserved cysteine through the conserved F or W. A D gene is named only where the DNA matches it firmly. Only part of the rows carry a size: once, few, many, or a class if the clone is expanded.

clone_size j_call v_call d_call cdr3_aa cdr3_nt
. TRBJ2-1 TRBV25-1 TRBD2 CASSGTLETSGAYNEQFF TGTGCCAGCAGTGGGACTCTTGAAACTAGCGGGGCCTACAATGAGCAGTTCTTC
. TRBJ2-1 TRBV6-2/TRBV6-3 TRBD2 CASRAGTSGYNEQFF TGTGCCAGCAGGGCCGGGACTAGCGGTTACAATGAGCAGTTCTTC
. TRBJ2-7 TRBV29-1 . CSVGLYSGISSYEQYF TGCAGCGTTGGGTTGTACTCAGGCATTAGCTCCTACGAGCAGTACTTC
. TRBJ1-6 TRBV7-3 . CASSFGPNSPLHF TGTGCCAGCAGCTTTGGGCCCAATTCACCCCTCCACTTT
few TRBJ2-5 TRBV6-2/TRBV6-3 TRBD1 CASGDRVATQYF TGTGCCAGCGGCGACAGGGTCGCGACCCAGTACTTC
. TRBJ2-5 TRBV5-1 . CASSVEGGETQYF TGCGCCAGCAGCGTGGAAGGTGGAGAGACCCAGTACTTC
. TRBJ2-5 TRBV20-1 . CSAQRQAQETQYF TGCAGTGCTCAGAGACAGGCCCAAGAGACCCAGTACTTC
many TRBJ2-7 TRBV10-3 . CAIRPGRGNYEQYF TGTGCCATCAGGCCAGGTAGGGGGAACTACGAGCAGTACTTC
many TRBJ2-3 TRBV25-1 . CASSGLRTDTQYF TGTGCCAGCAGTGGATTACGCACAGATACGCAGTATTTT
. TRBJ2-3 TRBV20-1 . CSARMDSLIDTQYF TGCAGTGCTAGAATGGACTCCCTGATAGATACGCAGTATTTT
many TRBJ2-1 TRBV4-3 . CASSQGGPPLSNEQFF TGCGCCAGCAGCCAAGGGGGACCCCCTCTGAGTAATGAGCAGTTCTTC
. TRBJ2-1 TRBV2 . CASSEQFGRQGGNEQFF TGTGCCAGCAGTGAACAATTCGGGAGACAGGGCGGGAATGAGCAGTTCTTC
once TRBJ2-5 TRBV6-1 . CASSDWGTPYF TGTGCCAGCAGTGATTGGGGCACGCCGTACTTC
. TRBJ2-1 TRBV10-1 TRBD2 CASSESRAASGVDEQFF TGCGCCAGCAGTGAGTCGAGGGCGGCTAGCGGGGTGGATGAGCAGTTCTTC
. TRBJ1-2 TRBV29-1 . CSVEEGRGGYTF TGCAGCGTTGAGGAGGGGCGAGGTGGCTACACCTTC
. TRBJ2-7 TRBV20-1 TRBD2 CSASAGGYEQYF TGCAGTGCTTCAGCGGGGGGCTACGAGCAGTACTTC
. TRBJ2-1 TRBV20-1 TRBD1 CSRDRGRYNEQFF TGCAGTCGGGACAGGGGGCGTTACAATGAGCAGTTCTTC
many TRBJ2-7 TRBV10-3 TRBD1 CAIRPSTGIPNYEQYF TGTGCCATCAGGCCGTCGACAGGGATCCCCAACTACGAGCAGTACTTC
. TRBJ1-2 TRBV4-2 . CASSQALRQDPRDGYTF TGTGCCAGCAGCCAAGCCCTTAGACAGGACCCTCGGGATGGCTACACCTTC
. TRBJ2-1 TRBV19 . CASSMVEAVRTGAQFF TGTGCCAGTAGTATGGTAGAAGCGGTCCGAACGGGGGCCCAGTTCTTC
many TRBJ1-4 TRBV7-8 . CASSFGKPNEKLFF TGTGCCAGCAGCTTTGGAAAGCCGAATGAAAAACTGTTTTTT
. TRBJ1-2 TRBV2 TRBD1 CASRGQNFYGYTF TGTGCCAGCAGGGGACAGAACTTCTATGGCTACACCTTC
few TRBJ1-6 TRBV27 TRBD1 CASTLTSQGGSPLHF TGTGCCAGCACTTTAACTTCTCAGGGGGGTTCACCCCTCCACTTT
. TRBJ1-1 TRBV15 . CATSRDTENTEAFF TGTGCCACCAGCAGAGATACGGAGAACACTGAAGCTTTCTTT
few TRBJ2-5 TRBV9 . CASSATRAAETQYF TGTGCCAGCAGCGCGACTAGGGCGGCAGAGACCCAGTACTTC
. TRBJ2-7 TRBV5-1 . CASSLNPTGNEQYF TGCGCCAGCAGCTTGAACCCGACAGGTAACGAGCAGTACTTC
. TRBJ2-1 TRBV29-1 TRBD1 CSVEGQVDNEQFF TGCAGCGTTGAGGGACAGGTCGACAATGAGCAGTTCTTC